The entry below describes one T cell receptor (beta chain). Its specificity is unknown. Measured with immunoSEQ multiplex PCR; TCRdb has only the in-frame clones, and not every one. Of 200,000 to 250,000 clones listed, more than 85% are singletons. The sample is drawn from a study of T cell responses to AZD1222 COVID-19 vaccine. Study observations and caveats: Regions left unmutated in variants are reportedly the target of nearly half of spike-specific TCRs. AZD1222 recipients seropositive at baseline numbered only 5 to 7. The donor group comprised mostly white British people and more females; the analysis possibly underestimated clonal diversity. The repertoires were collected only after the peak T cell response.

CDR1 and CDR2 from the germline V gene are SGHRS and YFSETQ. The CDR3 totals 15 residues. V was cut by 5 bases and J by 0 bases, with 13 bases left in between. The sample here was peripheral blood, taken on day 0 of MenACWY control vaccination. V and J are TRBV5-1 and TRBJ2-3; the D is unclear. This TCR came from an adult in good health. DNA for the CDR3: TGCGCCAGCAGGTTCCTTGGCTTAAGCACAGATACGCAGTATTTT. Its protein is CASRFLGLSTDTQYF.